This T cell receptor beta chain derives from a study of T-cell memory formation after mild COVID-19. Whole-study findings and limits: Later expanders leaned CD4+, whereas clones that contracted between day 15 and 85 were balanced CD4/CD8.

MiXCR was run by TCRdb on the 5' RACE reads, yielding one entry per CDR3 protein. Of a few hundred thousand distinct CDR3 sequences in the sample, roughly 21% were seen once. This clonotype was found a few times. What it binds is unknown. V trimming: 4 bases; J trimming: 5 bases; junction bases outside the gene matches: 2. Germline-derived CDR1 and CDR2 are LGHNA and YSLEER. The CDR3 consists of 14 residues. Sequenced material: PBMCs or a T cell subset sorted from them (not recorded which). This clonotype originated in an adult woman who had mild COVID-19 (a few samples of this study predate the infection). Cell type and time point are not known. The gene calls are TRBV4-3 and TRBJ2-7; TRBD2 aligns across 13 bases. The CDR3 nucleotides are TGCGCCAGCAGCCCCGGGACTAGCGGGAACGAGCAGTACTTC. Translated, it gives CASSPGTSGNEQYF.